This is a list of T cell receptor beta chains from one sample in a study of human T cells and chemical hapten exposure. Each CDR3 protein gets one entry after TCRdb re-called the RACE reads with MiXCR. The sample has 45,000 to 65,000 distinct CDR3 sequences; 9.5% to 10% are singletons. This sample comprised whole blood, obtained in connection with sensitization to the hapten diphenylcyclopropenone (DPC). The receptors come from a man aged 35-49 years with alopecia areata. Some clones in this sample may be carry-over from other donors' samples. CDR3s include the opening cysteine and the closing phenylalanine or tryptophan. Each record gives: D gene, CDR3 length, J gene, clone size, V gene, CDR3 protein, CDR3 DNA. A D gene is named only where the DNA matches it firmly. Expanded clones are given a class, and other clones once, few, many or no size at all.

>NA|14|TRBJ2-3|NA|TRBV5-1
CASSTTGTPDTQYF
TGCGCCAGCAGCACCACAGGGACCCCAGATACGCAGTATTTT
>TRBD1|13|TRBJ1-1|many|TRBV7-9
CASSFVGDRAAFF
TGTGCCAGCAGCTTTGTGGGGGACAGGGCGGCTTTCTTT
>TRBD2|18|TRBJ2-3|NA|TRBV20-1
CSARDPLLAGEDTDTQYF
TGCAGTGCTAGAGACCCCTTACTAGCGGGAGAGGACACAGATACGCAGTATTTT
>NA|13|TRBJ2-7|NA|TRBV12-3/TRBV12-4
CASSFASRRQQYF
TGTGCCAGCAGTTTCGCCTCTCGTCGGCAGCAGTACTTC
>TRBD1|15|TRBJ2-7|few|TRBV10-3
CAISGADRFDYEQYF
TGTGCCATCAGTGGGGCGGACAGGTTTGACTACGAGCAGTACTTC
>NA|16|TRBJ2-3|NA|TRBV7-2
CASSLQPGVGTDTQYF
TGTGCCAGCAGCCTGCAGCCGGGAGTGGGAACAGATACGCAGTATTTT
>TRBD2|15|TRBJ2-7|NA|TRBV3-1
CASSQMAGGIAEQYF
TGTGCCAGCAGCCAAATGGCGGGAGGGATTGCCGAGCAGTACTTC
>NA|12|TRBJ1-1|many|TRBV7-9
CASSPPVSEAFF
TGTGCCAGCAGCCCACCGGTCAGTGAAGCTTTCTTT
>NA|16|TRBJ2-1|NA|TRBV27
CASSPPGLQPYNEQFF
TGTGCCAGCAGCCCCCCGGGACTTCAGCCTTACAATGAGCAGTTCTTC
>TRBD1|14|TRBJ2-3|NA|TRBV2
CASSPDRAGDTQYF
TGTGCCAGCAGCCCTGACAGGGCTGGGGATACGCAGTATTTT
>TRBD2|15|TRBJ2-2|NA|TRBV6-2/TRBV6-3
CASRRPAGATGELFF
TGTGCCAGCAGACGACCAGCGGGAGCCACCGGGGAGCTGTTTTTT
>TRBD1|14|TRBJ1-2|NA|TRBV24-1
CATSERDSSYGYTF
TGTGCCACCAGTGAAAGGGACAGCAGTTATGGCTACACCTTC
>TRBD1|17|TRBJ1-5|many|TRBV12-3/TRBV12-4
CASSFGAGGLSNQPQHF
TGTGCCAGCAGTTTCGGGGCAGGGGGGCTTAGCAATCAGCCCCAGCATTTT
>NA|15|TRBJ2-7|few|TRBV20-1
CSASGGSLTSYEQYF
TGCAGTGCTAGTGGAGGTTCCCTAACATCCTACGAGCAGTACTTC
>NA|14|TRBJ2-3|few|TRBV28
CASSRAALTDTQYF
TGTGCCAGCAGTCGGGCGGCCCTCACAGATACGCAGTATTTT
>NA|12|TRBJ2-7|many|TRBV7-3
CASSLSGGEQYF
TGTGCCAGCAGCTTAAGTGGGGGCGAGCAGTACTTC
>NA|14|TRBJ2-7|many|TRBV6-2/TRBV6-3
CASSYQSENYEQYF
TGTGCCAGCAGTTACCAATCGGAGAACTACGAGCAGTACTTC
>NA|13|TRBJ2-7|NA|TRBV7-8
CASLPSGGYEQYF
TGTGCCAGCCTACCGTCCGGAGGCTACGAGCAGTACTTC
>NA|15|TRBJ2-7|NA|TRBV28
CASSSTGTRSYEQYF
TGTGCCAGCAGTTCAACAGGGACCCGATCCTACGAGCAGTACTTC
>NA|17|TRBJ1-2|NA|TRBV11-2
CASSQIFRTGKMYGYTF
TGTGCCAGCAGCCAAATATTCCGGACGGGAAAGATGTATGGCTACACCTTC
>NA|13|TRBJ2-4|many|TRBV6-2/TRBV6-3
CASSSQGKNIQYF
TGTGCCAGCAGTAGTCAGGGGAAAAACATTCAGTACTTC
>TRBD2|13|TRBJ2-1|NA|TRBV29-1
CSGGTSGYNEQFF
TGCAGCGGTGGGACTAGCGGTTACAATGAGCAGTTCTTC
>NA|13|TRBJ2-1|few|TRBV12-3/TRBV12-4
CASRPSRSGEQFF
TGTGCCAGCAGGCCGTCCAGGTCAGGGGAGCAGTTCTTC
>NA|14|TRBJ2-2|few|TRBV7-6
CASSSSWNTGELFF
TGTGCCAGCAGCTCTAGTTGGAACACCGGGGAGCTGTTTTTT
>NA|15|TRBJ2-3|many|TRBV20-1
CSARPPGLRTDTQYF
TGCAGTGCGCGACCCCCGGGACTTCGCACAGATACGCAGTATTTT
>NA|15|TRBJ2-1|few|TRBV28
CASRPREWAYNEQFF
TGTGCCAGCAGACCACGGGAGTGGGCCTACAATGAGCAGTTCTTC
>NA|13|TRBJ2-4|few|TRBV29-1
CSALPGTKGGQYF
TGCAGCGCCCTCCCCGGGACGAAAGGCGGTCAGTACTTC
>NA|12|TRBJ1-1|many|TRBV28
CASSLGFTEAFF
TGTGCCAGCAGCCTGGGGTTCACTGAAGCTTTCTTT
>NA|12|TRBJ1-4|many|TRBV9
CASSVEGNKLFF
TGTGCCAGCAGCGTAGAAGGGAACAAACTGTTTTTT
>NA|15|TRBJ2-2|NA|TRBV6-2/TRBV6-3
CASSRLLTNTGELFF
TGTGCCAGCAGTCGACTTTTAACGAACACCGGGGAGCTGTTTTTT
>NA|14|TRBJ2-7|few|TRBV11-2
CASSLGADGYEQYF
TGTGCCAGCAGCTTAGGAGCGGACGGCTACGAGCAGTACTTC
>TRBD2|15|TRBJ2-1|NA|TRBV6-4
CASSPSGGSYNEQFF
TGTGCCAGCAGCCCTAGCGGGGGCTCCTACAATGAGCAGTTCTTC
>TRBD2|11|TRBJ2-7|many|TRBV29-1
CSVGTSYEQYF
TGCAGCGTAGGGACTAGCTACGAGCAGTACTTC
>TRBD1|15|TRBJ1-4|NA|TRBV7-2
CASSSQGGTNEKLFF
TGTGCCAGCAGCTCTCAGGGGGGGACTAATGAAAAACTGTTTTTT
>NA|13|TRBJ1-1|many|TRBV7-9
CASSLGQGTEAFF
TGTGCCAGCAGCTTAGGGCAGGGCACTGAAGCTTTCTTT
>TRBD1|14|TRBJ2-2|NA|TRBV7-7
CASRGQVNTGELFF
TGTGCCAGCAGGGGACAGGTCAACACCGGGGAGCTGTTTTTT
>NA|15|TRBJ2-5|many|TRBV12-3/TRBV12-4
CASSRRQPGEETQYF
TGTGCCAGCAGCCGGAGACAGCCAGGCGAAGAGACCCAGTACTTC
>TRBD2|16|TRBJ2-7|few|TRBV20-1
CSASLGLAGSPYEQYF
TGCAGTGCTAGTCTTGGACTAGCGGGATCCCCCTACGAGCAGTACTTC
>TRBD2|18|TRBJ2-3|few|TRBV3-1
CASSQEGRLAGFTDTQYF
TGTGCCAGCAGCCAAGAGGGGAGACTAGCGGGCTTCACAGATACGCAGTATTTT
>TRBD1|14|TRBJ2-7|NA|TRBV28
CASSLRNRGYEQYF
TGTGCCAGCAGTTTGCGTAACAGGGGATACGAGCAGTACTTC
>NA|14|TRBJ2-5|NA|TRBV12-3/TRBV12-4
CASSQRVTQETQYF
TGTGCCAGCAGCCAGAGGGTTACCCAAGAGACCCAGTACTTC
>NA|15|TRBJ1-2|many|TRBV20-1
CSARDGTGTVYGYTF
TGCAGTGCTAGAGATGGTACCGGGACGGTCTATGGCTACACCTTC
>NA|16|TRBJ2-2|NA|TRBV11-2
CASSLGQFANTGELFF
TGTGCCAGCAGCTTAGGGCAGTTCGCGAACACCGGGGAGCTGTTTTTT
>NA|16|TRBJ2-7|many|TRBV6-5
CASRANRGGYPYEQYF
TGTGCCAGCAGGGCCAACAGGGGAGGGTACCCCTACGAGCAGTACTTC
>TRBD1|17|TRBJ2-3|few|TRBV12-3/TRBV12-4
CASSLGYRGAPRDTQYF
TGTGCCAGCAGTTTAGGCTACAGGGGTGCCCCCAGAGATACGCAGTATTTT
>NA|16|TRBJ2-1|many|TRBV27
CASSTRAAASYNEQFF
TGTGCCAGCAGTACCAGGGCCGCAGCGTCCTACAATGAGCAGTTCTTC
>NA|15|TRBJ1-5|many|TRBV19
CASSIPGRDNQPQHF
TGTGCCAGTAGTATCCCAGGGCGTGACAATCAGCCCCAGCATTTT
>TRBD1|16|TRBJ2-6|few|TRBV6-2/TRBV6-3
CASSYNRGSGANVLIF
TGTGCCAGCAGTTATAACAGGGGGTCTGGGGCCAACGTCCTGATTTTC
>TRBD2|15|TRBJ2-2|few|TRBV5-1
CASSWLAGNTGELFF
TGCGCCAGCAGCTGGTTAGCGGGGAACACCGGGGAGCTGTTTTTT
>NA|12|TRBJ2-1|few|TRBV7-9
CASSSGYNEQFF
TGTGCCAGCAGCTCCGGGTACAATGAGCAGTTCTTC
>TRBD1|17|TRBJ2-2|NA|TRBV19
CASLPGTARGDTGELFF
TGTGCCAGCCTCCCCGGGACAGCTCGTGGCGACACCGGGGAGCTGTTTTTT
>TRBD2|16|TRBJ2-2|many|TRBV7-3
CASSPSGSANTGELFF
TGTGCCAGCAGCCCTAGCGGGTCAGCGAACACCGGGGAGCTGTTTTTT
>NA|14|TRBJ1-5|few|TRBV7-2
CASSSDRLNQPQHF
TGTGCCAGCAGCTCCGACCGCTTAAATCAGCCCCAGCATTTT
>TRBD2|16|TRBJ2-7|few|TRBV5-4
CASSSRREVNSYEQYF
TGTGCCAGCAGCTCCCGGCGGGAGGTAAACTCCTACGAGCAGTACTTC